The 31 T cell receptor beta chains in this list originate from one sample, sequenced in a study of long-term antiretroviral therapy in people with HIV. At survey level, the immunoSEQ assay was run in its v3.0 version. The table came from immunoSEQ multiplex PCR; TCRdb's copy has only in-frame clones and leaves some out. Of about 22,000 clones listed, approximately 84% are singletons. The sample in question was unsorted PBMCs, obtained 0.5 years before starting antiretroviral therapy. The source of these receptors is a man between 40 and 49 years old with HIV.

V gene TRBV18 combines with J gene TRBJ2-2; TRBD1 aligns across 9 bases. After removal of 0 bases from V and 1 base from J, the junction contained 6 bases not matched to a gene. CDR1 and CDR2 (germline): KGHSH, LQKENI. CDR3 length equals 18 residues. CDR3 nucleotide sequence: TGTGCCAGCTCACCACCCTGGACAGGGGAAGGGAACACCGGGGAGCTGTTTTTT. Its protein is CASSPPWTGEGNTGELFF.

This chain uses TRBV6-6 with TRBJ1-2; D not certain. This CDR3 spans 11 amino acids. Germline-derived CDR1 and CDR2 are MNHNY and SVGAGI (reference sequence). Trimming shortened V by 6 bases and J by 9 bases, and 11 bases separated the two germline ends. CDR3 nucleotides: TGTGCCAGCAGCCCTCAGGCTCGCTACACCTTC. Translated: CASSPQARYTF.

V is TRBV28 and J is TRBJ1-1, with 10 bases aligning to TRBD1. From germline, CDR1 is MDHEN and CDR2 SYDVKM. The V and J ends lost 3 bases and 5 bases, in that order; junction bases with no gene match: 3. This CDR3 has 14 residues. CDR3 loop: CASSFDRGRTEAFF. CDR3 sequence (DNA): TGTGCCAGCAGTTTTGACAGGGGGCGGACTGAAGCTTTCTTT.

This chain uses TRBV2 with TRBJ1-4; a weak D match, TRBD1 (5 bases). The V end was cut by 6 bases, the J end by 5 bases, with 10 bases between. This CDR3 region has 13 residues. The germline V gene encodes CDR1 SNHLY and CDR2 FYNNEI. In nucleotides, the CDR3 is TGTGCCAGCAGAGGGACGGGAAATGAAAAACTGTTTTTT. Translation: CASRGTGNEKLFF.

This chain links TRBV4-2 with TRBJ1-3, with TRBD1 matching 10 bases. The CDR3 sequence is 17 residues long. Per germline, CDR1 LGHNA and CDR2 YNFKEQ. V trimming: 8 bases; J trimming: 4 bases; junction bases outside the gene matches: 14. The CDR3 DNA follows: TGTGCCAGCTCTGGAGGAGACAGGGGGCTCTTCGGAAACACCATATATTTT. Translating gives CASSGGDRGLFGNTIYF.

The chain links TRBV2 to TRBJ1-1; 8 nucleotides line up with TRBD1. V lost 8 bases to trimming and J lost 4 bases; unmatched junction nucleotides: 12. This CDR3 has 15 amino acids. Looked up from germline, CDR1 is SNHLY and CDR2 is FYNNEI. CDR3 sequence reads: CASPPYDTGGTEAFF. The DNA of the CDR3 is TGTGCCAGCCCCCCCTACGATACAGGGGGCACTGAAGCTTTCTTT.

This clone was recorded only once. The chain joins TRBV28 to TRBJ1-2; D might be TRBD1 (5 bases). Germline V gives CDR1 MDHEN, CDR2 SYDVKM. The CDR3 length is 14 residues. With 5 bases removed from V and 2 bases from J, the gap between germline ends came to 12 bases. The CDR3 DNA follows: TGTGCCAGCAGTCCAGGGTTAACGAACTATGGCTACACCTTC. Translated, it gives CASSPGLTNYGYTF.

This chain joins TRBV7-2 and TRBJ1-6, with unresolved D. The CDR3 extends over 18 amino acids. The germline V and J ends were trimmed by 0 bases and 9 bases, with 21 bases remaining between them. The germline CDR1 and CDR2 sequences are SGHTA and FQGNSA. The CDR3 coding sequence is TGTGCCAGCAGCTTAGCTCAGAGGGCCACGGGCAGGATTTCACCCCTCCACTTT. Protein product: CASSLAQRATGRISPLHF.

This chain connects TRBV7-2 to TRBJ2-1, with TRBD2 identical over 10 bases. Trimming removed 5 bases from V and 9 bases from J; junction bases left unmatched: 10. Germline V lookup: CDR1 SGHTA, CDR2 FQGNSA. The CDR3 totals 15 residues. The CDR3: CASSTSGGAEVEQFF. CDR3 in DNA: TGTGCCAGCAGCACAAGCGGGGGGGCCGAGGTTGAGCAGTTCTTC. Combining the CDR3 with reference TRBV7-2 and TRBJ2-1 gives the whole variable domain GAGVSQSPSNKVTEKGKDVELRCDPISGHTALYWYRQSLGQGLEFLIYFQGNSAPDKSGLPSDRFSAERTGGSVSTLTIQRTQQEDSAVYLCASSTSGGAEVEQFFGPGTRLTVL.

This clone occurred a few times. V is TRBV15 and J is TRBJ1-2; no reliable D call. V lost 0 bases, J lost 1 base, and 9 bases lay in between. Germline CDR1 LNHNV, CDR2 YYDKDF (reference sequence). The CDR3 loop spans 15 amino acids. This CDR3 reads CATSRDPRGNYGYTF. The DNA for the CDR3 is TGTGCCACCAGCAGAGATCCTCGGGGTAACTATGGCTACACCTTC.

The chain combines TRBV29-1 with TRBJ2-2; D ambiguous. Germline lookup yields CDR1 SQVTM and CDR2 ANQGSEA. V was clipped by 1 base and J by 3 bases, with 9 bases between them. There are 14 residues in the CDR3. CDR3 coding DNA: TGCAGCGTTGAAGGTCGGCCTTACACCGGGGAGCTGTTTTTT. It translates to CSVEGRPYTGELFF.

The DNA for the CDR3 is TGTGCCAGCAGTGAAGAAAGTCAGCCCCAGCATTTT. Residues: CASSEESQPQHF. The genes are TRBV2 and TRBJ1-5; D ambiguous. The CDR3 loop spans 12 amino acids. The V and J ends lost 1 base and 6 bases respectively, with 4 bases between them. The germline CDR1 and CDR2 sequences are SNHLY and FYNNEI.

The chain employs TRBV18 and TRBJ2-1, with no clear D. Between the trimmed V and J ends, which lost 3 bases and 2 bases, there was a span of 8 bases. CDR1 is KGHSH and CDR2 is LQKENI in the germline V gene. CDR3 length: 14 residues. CDR3 DNA: TGTGCCAGCTCACCGTCTCACACCTACAATGAGCAGTTCTTC. Translation gives CASSPSHTYNEQFF.

V gene TRBV6-6 combines with J gene TRBJ2-7, with 10 bases lining up with TRBD1. This CDR3 is built from 15 residues. V trimming: 2 bases; J trimming: 3 bases; junction bases outside the gene matches: 4. Germline CDR1 reads MNHNY; CDR2 reads SVGAGI (reference sequence). CDR3 loop: CASSYAGTGVYEQYF. As DNA, the CDR3 is TGTGCCAGCAGTTACGCCGGGACAGGGGTCTACGAGCAGTACTTC.

The chain employs TRBV7-2 and TRBJ2-3; 8 nucleotides line up with TRBD2. The CDR3 is made up of 14 amino acids. The germline V gene encodes CDR1 SGHTA and CDR2 FQGNSA. The junction had 4 bases not matched to a gene; V was cut back by 6 bases and J by 2 bases. The CDR3, as DNA: TGTGCCAGCAGAGGGGGACTAGACACAGATACGCAGTATTTT. This translates into CASRGGLDTDTQYF.

The V gene is TRBV6-6, the J gene TRBJ1-1; the match to TRBD1 covers 8 bases. Germline trimming cut 5 bases from V and 4 bases from J; bases unmatched to any gene: 6. The CDR3 has 14 residues. The germline V gene has CDR1 MNHNY and CDR2 SVGAGI (reference sequence). The CDR3 nucleotides read TGTGCCAGCAGTCCGACAGGGGCGGGCACTGAAGCTTTCTTT. Translating gives CASSPTGAGTEAFF.

The chain is built from TRBV19 and TRBJ1-6; TRBD1 is a possible D gene (6 bases). Trimming took off 5 bases at V and 4 bases at J, with 15 bases between the two ends. The CDR3 is made up of 16 amino acids. The germline V gene has CDR1 LNHDA and CDR2 SQIVND (reference sequence). The DNA of the CDR3 is TGTGCCAGTAGTGTTGGACAGATCCAGTATAATTCACCCCTCCACTTT. Translating gives CASSVGQIQYNSPLHF.

This chain links TRBV14 with TRBJ1-1, with D perhaps matching TRBD1 (6 bases). Trimming removed 4 bases at V and 1 base at J, with 16 bases between. The V gene's germline CDR1 is SGHDN and CDR2 FVKESK. This CDR3 has 16 amino acids. The CDR3 spells CASSRRGGARNTEAFF. Written as DNA, the CDR3 is TGTGCCAGCAGCCGGCGGGGGGGGGCGCGGAACACTGAAGCTTTCTTT.

The gene calls are TRBV27 and TRBJ2-7, with D possibly called TRBD1 or TRBD2 (6 bases each). This CDR3 is 15 amino acids long. Between the trimmed V and J ends, which lost 6 bases and 0 bases, there was a span of 15 bases. CDR1 is MNHEY, CDR2 SMNVEV, per germline (reference sequence). CDR3 region: CASRLRGPDSYEQYF. The CDR3 coding sequence is TGTGCCAGCAGGCTCCGGGGGCCCGACTCCTACGAGCAGTACTTC.

This sequence joins TRBV7-2 and TRBJ1-6; a possible D gene is TRBD1 (5 bases). This CDR3 is 14 amino acids long. Trimming removed 5 bases from V and 9 bases from J, with 14 bases in between. Germline V CDR1 and CDR2: SGHTA, FQGNSA. DNA for the CDR3: TGTGCCAGCAGCCCGGGTCCTAGGGGTTCACCCCTCCACTTT. This codes for CASSPGPRGSPLHF.

Only a few counts were recorded for this clone. V gene TRBV5-6 combines with J gene TRBJ1-1, with a weak D call TRBD1 (5 bases). Germline V lookup: CDR1 SGHDT, CDR2 YYEEEE. With 1 base removed from V and 1 base from J, the gap between germline ends came to 14 bases. The CDR3 consists of 16 residues. The DNA for the CDR3 is TGTGCCAGCAGCTTGTTCGGGCAGGGTGGGAACACTGAAGCTTTCTTT. This encodes CASSLFGQGGNTEAFF.

The chain employs TRBV19 and TRBJ2-7; 10 positions match TRBD1. From germline, CDR1 is LNHDA and CDR2 SQIVND (reference sequence). The CDR3 loop spans 15 amino acids. After removal of 5 bases from V and 4 bases from J, the junction contained 8 bases not matched to a gene. CDR3 sequence reads: CASSPGQGVMYEQYF. Written as DNA, the CDR3 is TGTGCCAGTAGTCCCGGACAGGGGGTTATGTACGAGCAGTACTTC.

This clone is medium-sized in the sample. V is TRBV9 and J is TRBJ2-1; 8 bases fit TRBD1. The CDR3 spans 14 residues. CDR1 is SGDLS, CDR2 YYNGEE, per germline. The trim removed 3 bases at V and 5 bases at J, leaving 4 bases unmatched. CDR3 sequence: CASSATGDHNEQFF. In DNA, the CDR3 is TGTGCCAGCAGCGCGACAGGGGACCACAATGAGCAGTTCTTC.

The chain employs TRBV5-1 and TRBJ1-2, with D unclear. This CDR3 comprises 14 residues. V lost 4 bases to trimming and J lost 7 bases, with 17 bases between them. Germline CDR1 is SGHRS and CDR2 is YFSETQ. CDR3 in amino acids: CASSERRSSGGYTF. CDR3 coding DNA: TGCGCCAGCAGCGAGCGGCGATCTTCGGGTGGCTACACCTTC.

V is TRBV4-3 and J is TRBJ2-7; 7 bases align to TRBD1. CDR3 length: 17 residues. The J segment lost 1 base and the V segment lost 0 bases, leaving 9 bases of the junction unmatched. Germline V gene lookup returns CDR1 LGHNA and CDR2 YSLEER. The CDR3 loop reads CASSQDTWTGQSYEQYF. CDR3 bases: TGCGCCAGCAGCCAAGATACGTGGACAGGCCAGTCCTACGAGCAGTACTTC.

This chain joins TRBV7-8 and TRBJ1-6, with 7 bases matching TRBD1. The CDR3 contains 18 residues. Trimming at V came to 0 bases and at J to 8 bases, leaving 13 bases not matched to a gene. Per the germline V gene, CDR1 is SGHVS and CDR2 is FQNEAQ. CDR3 protein: CASSLAYSRGRSDSPLHF. The CDR3 DNA follows: TGTGCCAGCAGCTTAGCCTACAGCAGGGGGAGGTCGGATTCACCCCTCCACTTT.

This sequence joins TRBV6-6 and TRBJ2-7, with D unresolved. The CDR3 runs 15 residues. Germline CDR1 MNHNY, CDR2 SVGAGI (reference sequence). The V end was cut by 3 bases, the J end by 3 bases, with 15 bases between. CDR3 residues: CASSYGSGPYYEQYF. The CDR3 DNA is TGTGCCAGCAGTTATGGAAGTGGGCCTTACTACGAGCAGTACTTC.

V and J are TRBV29-1 and TRBJ2-5; TRBD1 agrees at 11 bases. The J call may be mistaken, given a closer DNA end match to TRBJ2-7. CDR1 SQVTM and CDR2 ANQGSEA come from the germline V gene. The CDR3 consists of 15 residues. The CDR3 region has the DNA TGCAGCGTTTCTTCGGGACAGGGGGTCACCTACGAGCAGTACTTC. Translation: CSVSSGQGVTYEQYF.

The chain recombines TRBV5-1 with TRBJ1-4, with 9 bases that match TRBD1. CDR1 is SGHRS and CDR2 is YFSETQ in the germline V gene. The CDR3 runs 17 residues. With 0 bases clipped from V and 6 bases from J, the junction kept 9 bases outside the gene matches. The CDR3 spells CASSLGGTGFGDEKLFF. The CDR3 nucleotides read TGCGCCAGCAGCTTGGGAGGGACAGGGTTCGGAGATGAAAAACTGTTTTTT.

This clone was observed once. The V gene is TRBV30, the J gene TRBJ1-3, with unresolved D. The ends were cut back, 0 bases at V and 3 bases at J, with 6 bases in the middle. Per germline, CDR1 GTSNPN and CDR2 SVGIG (reference sequence). The CDR3 spans 13 residues. The CDR3 sequence: CAWSVMGGNTIYF. DNA for the CDR3: TGTGCCTGGAGTGTAATGGGTGGAAACACCATATATTTT.

The chain recombines TRBV2 with TRBJ1-4, with D maybe TRBD1 (5 bases). V was clipped by 3 bases and J by 3 bases, with 11 bases between them. CDR3 length equals 15 residues. The germline gives CDR1 SNHLY, CDR2 FYNNEI. The CDR3 nucleotides are TGTGCCAGCAGTGAGCAGCAGGGCCCTAATGAAAAACTGTTTTTT. Protein product: CASSEQQGPNEKLFF.